The 5 T cell receptor beta chains given below trace back to one sample, sequenced in a study of shared clonotypes between healthy human individuals. Positively selected for CCR7, the CD45RO-negative cells used as naive CD8 cells excluded terminally differentiated effector memory CD45RA+ cells. Only in-frame clones appear in the TCRdb table, and some are missing; sequencing was by immunoSEQ multiplex PCR. The repertoire holds about 2 million clones, with over 85% as singletons. The material sequenced was naive CD8+ T cells sorted from blood. All receptors come from a man aged 18 to 29 in good health.

A remark on this clone: The identical CDR3 is also encoded by other nucleotide sequences in the sample. The V call is TRBV9, the J call TRBJ1-2; D might be TRBD1 (5 bases). The germline V and J ends were trimmed by 4 bases and 3 bases, with 16 bases remaining between them. CDR3 size: 15 residues. The germline V gene encodes CDR1 SGDLS and CDR2 YYNGEE. DNA for the CDR3: TGTGCCAGCAGCACCTCAAGGGGTGACGACTATGGCTACACCTTC. As protein: CASSTSRGDDYGYTF.

This clone was counted between two and nine times. The rearrangement joins TRBV6-1 to TRBJ2-4, with 8 positions matching TRBD2. This CDR3 is built from 17 residues. V lost 2 bases, J lost 1 base, and 7 bases stayed unmatched. Germline V CDR1 and CDR2: MNHNS, SASEGT. CDR3 sequence reads: CASSERGGGIAKNIQYF. The CDR3 DNA is TGTGCCAGCAGTGAACGGGGGGGAGGTATCGCCAAAAACATTCAGTACTTC.

This chain connects TRBV5-6 to TRBJ1-1; 9 bases map to TRBD1. CDR1 and CDR2 (germline): SGHDT, YYEEEE. The CDR3 extends over 15 amino acids. V was pared by 0 bases and J by 4 bases, with 4 bases of the junction left unmatched. The CDR3 DNA reads as TGTGCCAGCAGCTTGGGAGGGACAGGGCGCACTGAAGCTTTCTTT. This translates into CASSLGGTGRTEAFF.

The chain couples TRBV10-3 to TRBJ2-4; D assignment may be TRBD1 or TRBD2 (5 bases each). Per the germline V gene, CDR1 is ENHRY and CDR2 is SYGVKD. This CDR3 is built from 15 residues. V lost 0 bases to trimming and J lost 11 bases, with 17 bases between them. As DNA, the CDR3 is TGTGCCATCAGTGAGTCGTCGGGGACGGCGGAATTTCAGTACTTC. This gives the protein CAISESSGTAEFQYF.

This sequence joins TRBV5-6 and TRBJ1-2, with TRBD1 matching over 8 bases. The germline V gene has CDR1 SGHDT and CDR2 YYEEEE. CDR3 length equals 16 residues. J gave up 8 bases and V 0 bases, and 12 bases lay outside the gene matches. CDR3 sequence: CASSLASGGLLLGYTF. In nucleotides, the CDR3 is TGTGCCAGCAGCTTGGCCTCAGGGGGCTTGCTACTAGGCTACACCTTC.